A single sample is the source of the 22 T cell receptor beta chains below, sequenced in a study of T cells in tuberculosis. Using immunoSEQ multiplex PCR, the repertoire was profiled, and TCRdb retains in-frame clones only, with some absent. The data contain tens of thousands of clones, around 90% of them singletons. Sequenced: PBMCs. The receptors originated from a donor between 10 and 35 years old with latent tuberculosis or without tuberculosis infection.

The chain carries TRBV29-1 and TRBJ1-4; the D is unclear. CDR1 is SQVTM and CDR2 is ANQGSEA in the germline V gene. The CDR3 is made up of 15 amino acids. Trimming shortened V by 2 bases and J by 7 bases, and 17 bases separated the two germline ends. This chain's CDR3 is CSVEIKYRSGEKLFF. DNA of the CDR3: TGCAGCGTTGAAATTAAGTATAGGTCGGGTGAAAAACTGTTTTTT.

The rearrangement joins TRBV10-1 to TRBJ1-2, with 8 bases identical to TRBD1. The CDR3 covers 18 residues. J gave up 5 bases and V 10 bases, and 24 bases lay outside the gene matches. CDR1 and CDR2 (germline): WNHNN, SYGVQD (reference sequence). The CDR3 nucleotides are TGCGCCAACCCCCGGGACAGGCGAAATTTAGCGGATCCTTATGGCTACACCTTC. Translated: CANPRDRRNLADPYGYTF.

This chain uses TRBV6-6 with TRBJ2-3; 7 bases fit TRBD1. CDR3 length: 16 amino acids. Germline V gene data show CDR1 as MNHNY and CDR2 as SVGAGI (reference sequence). The V gene end was trimmed by 2 bases and the J gene end by 3 bases; junction bases not matched to a gene: 8. The CDR3 here is CASSYHGQARTDTQYF. DNA for the CDR3: TGTGCCAGCAGTTACCACGGACAGGCTCGGACAGATACGCAGTATTTT.

This chain joins TRBV7-9 and TRBJ2-7, with 8 nucleotides matching TRBD1. V was pared by 5 bases and J by 4 bases, with 10 bases of the junction left unmatched. The CDR3 extends over 15 amino acids. Germline loops: CDR1 SEHNR, CDR2 FQNEAQ (reference sequence). This CDR3 is CASSPTGAPIYEQYF. Here the CDR3 DNA reads TGTGCCAGCAGCCCGACAGGGGCCCCCATTTACGAGCAGTACTTC.

The chain combines TRBV6-5 with TRBJ2-1; the D gene is possibly TRBD2 (7 bases). Germline V CDR1 and CDR2: MNHEY, SVGAGI. The CDR3 length is 15 residues. Trimming took off 7 bases at V and 2 bases at J, with 15 bases between the two ends. In nucleotides, the CDR3 is TGTGCCAGCACCAATTCCGGGGGGCCCTACAATGAGCAGTTCTTC. This encodes CASTNSGGPYNEQFF.

The rearrangement links TRBV5-1 to TRBJ1-2; D is uncertain. This CDR3 has 16 amino acids. From germline, CDR1 is SGHRS and CDR2 YFSETQ. Trimming pared 4 bases from V and 4 bases from J, leaving 20 bases between. CDR3 DNA: TGCGCCAGCAGCGAAAAAGGGATTCCGGGAGCCTATGGCTACACCTTC. It specifies CASSEKGIPGAYGYTF.

V is TRBV6-6 and J is TRBJ1-5, with D perhaps matching TRBD1 (6 bases). Germline lookup yields CDR1 MNHNY and CDR2 SVGAGI (reference sequence). V gave up 6 bases and J gave up 1 base, with 10 bases separating them. The CDR3 is made up of 14 amino acids. CDR3 residues: CASRWTVSNQPQHF. DNA for the CDR3: TGTGCCAGCAGATGGACAGTGAGCAATCAGCCCCAGCATTTT.

CDR3 amino acids: CASRLVNREKKLFF. The CDR3 nucleotides are TGTGCCAGCAGGCTGGTGAACAGGGAAAAAAAACTGTTTTTT. V is TRBV6-6 and J is TRBJ1-4; maybe TRBD1 (6 bases). This CDR3 is 14 amino acids long. Deletions cut 6 bases from V and 9 bases from J, with 17 bases between. CDR1 and CDR2 from the germline V gene are MNHNY and SVGAGI (reference sequence).

This rearrangement joins TRBV28 to TRBJ1-2, with 7 bases fitting TRBD1. In germline, CDR1 is MDHEN, CDR2 SYDVKM. The trim removed 1 base at V and 5 bases at J, leaving 1 base unmatched. This CDR3 has 13 amino acids. CDR3 sequence: CASSLSRGYGYTF. The CDR3 region has the DNA TGTGCCAGCAGTTTATCCAGGGGGTATGGCTACACCTTC.

The V and J genes are TRBV7-3 and TRBJ1-2, with 11 bases that match TRBD1. Germline V gene sequence: CDR1 SGHTA, CDR2 FQGTGA. CDR3 length equals 15 residues. V trimming: 1 base; J trimming: 8 bases; junction bases outside the gene matches: 6. This CDR3 is CASSLRTGGKEGYTF. CDR3 in DNA: TGTGCCAGCAGCTTAAGGACAGGGGGCAAGGAGGGCTACACCTTC.

The chain uses TRBV6-1 and TRBJ1-1; a possible D gene is TRBD1 (5 bases). Germline lookup yields CDR1 MNHNS and CDR2 SASEGT. V shed 10 bases and J shed 1 base, with 19 bases lying between them. This CDR3 is built from 15 residues. CDR3 sequence: CAISQFPRGNTEAFF. The DNA of the CDR3 is TGTGCCATCTCCCAATTTCCAAGGGGGAACACTGAAGCTTTCTTT.

V gene TRBV6-1 combines with J gene TRBJ2-7; 8 nucleotides match TRBD1. This CDR3 comprises 14 residues. Germline V gene data show CDR1 as MNHNS and CDR2 as SASEGT. V lost 2 bases and J lost 7; bases outside the gene matches: 7. CDR3 in amino acids: CASSETGGLEEQYF. Written as DNA, the CDR3 is TGTGCCAGCAGTGAAACAGGGGGGTTGGAGGAGCAGTACTTC.

The chain joins TRBV28 to TRBJ2-7, with D perhaps matching TRBD1 (5 bases). Trimming took 6 bases from V and 2 from J, leaving 20 bases between them. CDR3 length equals 16 residues. The germline CDR1 and CDR2 sequences are MDHEN and SYDVKM. The CDR3 DNA follows: TGTGCCAGCAGACCTAAAGAGACCCCAGGGACCTACGAGCAGTACTTC. Translated, it gives CASRPKETPGTYEQYF.

This clone was counted once. This chain joins TRBV5-1 and TRBJ1-1; 7 bases agree with TRBD1. The CDR3 runs 14 residues. Germline CDR1 is SGHRS and CDR2 is YFSETQ. The trim removed 2 bases at V and 0 bases at J, leaving 1 base unmatched. The CDR3 sequence is CASSLQGMNTEAFF. DNA of the CDR3: TGCGCCAGCAGCTTACAGGGGATGAACACTGAAGCTTTCTTT. Combining the CDR3 with reference TRBV5-1 and TRBJ1-1 gives the whole variable domain KAGVTQTPRYLIKTRGQQVTLSCSPISGHRSVSWYQQTPGQGLQFLFEYFSETQRNKGNFPGRFSGRQFSNSRSEMNVSTLELGDSALYLCASSLQGMNTEAFFGQGTRLTVV.

J is TRBJ2-1 and V is TRBV27; D might be TRBD1 (6 bases). Trimming cost V 2 bases and J 6 bases, with 23 bases left between them. Germline V gene lookup returns CDR1 MNHEY and CDR2 SMNVEV (reference sequence). The CDR3 consists of 18 residues. The CDR3 DNA sequence: TGTGCCAGCAGTTTAAAACCCACTACAGGGTCTATCCCCAATGAGCAGTTCTTC. Protein sequence: CASSLKPTTGSIPNEQFF.

The chain links TRBV7-9 to TRBJ1-1; D uncertain. The CDR3 spans 14 residues. The germline V and J ends were trimmed by 2 bases and 4 bases, with 11 bases remaining between them. The germline V gene has CDR1 SEHNR and CDR2 FQNEAQ (reference sequence). This CDR3 reads CASSLRLWATEAFF. The CDR3 DNA reads as TGTGCCAGCAGCTTACGGCTGTGGGCCACTGAAGCTTTCTTT.

V is TRBV28 and J is TRBJ2-3; possibly TRBD1 for D (6 bases). The length of the CDR3 is 16 residues. The germline V gene encodes CDR1 MDHEN and CDR2 SYDVKM. Trimming left V 3 bases short and J 0 bases short, with 13 bases between. In DNA form, the CDR3 reads TGTGCCAGCAGTTTCGGACAGCGCACTAGCACAGATACGCAGTATTTT. Protein product: CASSFGQRTSTDTQYF.

The chain couples TRBV5-4 to TRBJ2-3, with D perhaps TRBD1 (6 bases). The CDR3 length is 15 residues. Germline loops: CDR1 SGHNT, CDR2 YYREEE (reference sequence). The V end was cut by 4 bases, the J end by 0 bases, with 12 bases between. CDR3 bases: TGTGCCAGCAGCCCCAGGGGCACTAGCACAGATACGCAGTATTTT. Residues: CASSPRGTSTDTQYF. Based on the CDR3 plus reference TRBV5-4 and TRBJ2-3, the full variable domain is ETGVTQSPTHLIKTRGQQVTLRCSSQSGHNTVSWYQQALGQGPQFIFQYYREEENGRGNFPPRFSGLQFPNYSSELNVNALELDDSALYLCASSPRGTSTDTQYFGPGTRLTVL.

The rearrangement uses TRBV7-2 and TRBJ1-1; a possible D gene is TRBD1 (5 bases). V was pared by 1 base and J by 1 base, with 7 bases between. This CDR3 is built from 14 residues. Germline V gene sequence: CDR1 SGHTA, CDR2 FQGNSA. For the CDR3, the DNA is TGTGCCAGCAGCTTAGACGGGGGGAACACTGAAGCTTTCTTT. Translating gives CASSLDGGNTEAFF.

The V and J genes are TRBV11-2 and TRBJ1-6; 8 positions match TRBD1. V shed 4 bases, J shed 8 bases, and the junction held 16 bases outside the gene matches. Germline V CDR1 and CDR2: SGHAT, FQNNGV. The CDR3 is made up of 18 amino acids. The CDR3: CASSSLYGDRGRDSPLHF. The DNA for the CDR3 is TGTGCCAGCAGCTCGTTATACGGCGACAGGGGTAGGGATTCACCCCTCCACTTT. The entire variable domain, with the rest obtained from reference TRBV11-2 and TRBJ1-6, is as follows: EAGVAQSPRYKIIEKRQSVAFWCNPISGHATLYWYQQILGQGPKLLIQFQNNGVVDDSQLPKDRFSAERLKGVDSTLKIQPAKLEDSAVYLCASSSLYGDRGRDSPLHFGNGTRLTVT.

This clone was counted a single time. V and J are TRBV5-8 and TRBJ2-3; 9 bases are a match to TRBD2. This CDR3 has 15 amino acids. With 0 bases clipped from V and 6 bases from J, the junction kept 5 bases outside the gene matches. CDR1 SGHTS and CDR2 YDEGEE come from the germline V gene. CDR3 loop: CASSLVSAGGDTQYF. Here the CDR3 DNA reads TGTGCCAGCAGCTTGGTCTCTGCGGGGGGGGATACGCAGTATTTT.

The V gene is TRBV12-5, the J gene TRBJ1-5; D is unresolved. This CDR3 region has 12 residues. From germline, CDR1 is LGHNT and CDR2 FRNRAP. Between the trimmed V and J ends, which lost 0 bases and 7 bases, there was a span of 4 bases. The CDR3 DNA is TGTGCTAGTGGTTTGGTACGGCAGCCCCAGCATTTT. It codes for CASGLVRQPQHF. Supplemented by reference TRBV12-5 and TRBJ1-5, the full variable domain reads DARVTQTPRHKVTEMGQEVTMRCQPILGHNTVFWYRQTMMQGLELLAYFRNRAPLDDSGMPKDRFSAEMPDATLATLKIQPSEPRDSAVYFCASGLVRQPQHFGDGTRLSIL.